The entry below gives a single TCR beta chain sequence along with its context. The source of the sample is a study of shared T cell receptors in the human thymus. Generated by immunoSEQ multiplex PCR, the TCRdb table keeps only in-frame clones and is missing some. The repertoire holds about 380,000 clones, with 95% as singletons. The germline gives CDR1 SGHTA, CDR2 FQGTGA. The CDR3 is made up of 15 amino acids. V shed 0 bases and J shed 6 bases, with 15 bases lying between them. The rearrangement joins TRBV7-3 to TRBJ2-7, with D possibly TRBD2 on 5 matching bases. Specimen: thymocytes. This receptor was obtained from a human donor. The CDR3 DNA sequence: TGTGCCAGCAGCTTAACGGGGAGCAGCTCATGCGAGCAGTACTTC. As protein: CASSLTGSSSCEQYF.